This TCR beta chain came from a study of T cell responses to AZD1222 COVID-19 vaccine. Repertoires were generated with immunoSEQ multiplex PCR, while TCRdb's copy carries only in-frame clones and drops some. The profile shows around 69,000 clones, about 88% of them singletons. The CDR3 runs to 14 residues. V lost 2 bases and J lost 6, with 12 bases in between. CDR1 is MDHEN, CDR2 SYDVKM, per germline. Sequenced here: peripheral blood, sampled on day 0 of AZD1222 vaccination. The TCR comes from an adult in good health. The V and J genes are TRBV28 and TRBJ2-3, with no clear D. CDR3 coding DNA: TGTGCCAGCAGTTTAAGCCCCCCAAGGGATACGCAGTATTTT. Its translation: CASSLSPPRDTQYF.